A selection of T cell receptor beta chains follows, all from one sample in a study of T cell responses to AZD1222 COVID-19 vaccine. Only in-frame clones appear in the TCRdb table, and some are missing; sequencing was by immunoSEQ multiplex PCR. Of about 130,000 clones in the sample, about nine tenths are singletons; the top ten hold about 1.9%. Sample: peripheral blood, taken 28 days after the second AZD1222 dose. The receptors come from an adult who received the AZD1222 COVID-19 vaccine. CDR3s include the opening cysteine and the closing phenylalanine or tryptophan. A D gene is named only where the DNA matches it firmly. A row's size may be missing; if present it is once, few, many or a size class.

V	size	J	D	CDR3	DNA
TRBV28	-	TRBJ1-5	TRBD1	CASRPGTGGSNQPQHF	TGTGCCAGCAGGCCGGGGACAGGGGGAAGCAATCAGCCCCAGCATTTT
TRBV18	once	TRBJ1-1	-	CASSLSRTPNTEAFF	TGTGCCAGCTCACTCTCGAGGACACCGAACACTGAAGCTTTCTTT
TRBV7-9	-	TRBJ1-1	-	CASLSVLNTEAFF	TGTGCCAGCCTCAGTGTGCTGAACACTGAAGCTTTCTTT
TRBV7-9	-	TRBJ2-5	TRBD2	CASSLLAGAEETQYF	TGTGCCAGCAGCTTACTAGCGGGAGCAGAAGAGACCCAGTACTTC
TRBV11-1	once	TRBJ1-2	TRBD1	CASSSGQGDYGYTF	TGTGCCAGCAGCTCGGGACAGGGAGACTATGGCTACACCTTC
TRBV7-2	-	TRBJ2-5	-	CASSPRVRETQYF	TGTGCCAGCAGCCCCCGAGTCCGGGAGACCCAGTACTTC
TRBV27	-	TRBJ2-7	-	CASSRKPWGHLPEQYF	TGTGCCAGCAGCCGTAAGCCCTGGGGACACCTTCCTGAGCAGTACTTC
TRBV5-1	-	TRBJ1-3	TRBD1	CASRTGSPSENTIYF	TGCGCCAGCAGGACAGGGTCCCCGTCGGAAAACACCATATATTTT
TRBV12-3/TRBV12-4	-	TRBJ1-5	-	CASSFTDHQPQHF	TGTGCCAGCAGTTTTACAGATCATCAGCCCCAGCATTTT
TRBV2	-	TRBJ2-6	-	CASSERGYSGANVLTF	TGTGCCAGCAGTGAAAGAGGATACTCTGGGGCCAACGTCCTGACTTTC
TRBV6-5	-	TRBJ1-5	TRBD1	CASSSDRGHQPQHF	TGTGCCAGCAGCTCGGACAGGGGGCATCAGCCCCAGCATTTT
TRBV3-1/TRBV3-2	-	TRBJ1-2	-	CASSQGRVEYGYTF	TGTGCCAGCAGCCAAGGTAGGGTAGAGTATGGCTACACCTTC
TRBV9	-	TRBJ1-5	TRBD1	CASSPTDRGSNQPQHF	TGTGCCAGCAGCCCTACCGACAGGGGCAGCAATCAGCCCCAGCATTTT
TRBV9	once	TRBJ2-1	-	CASSVVGGTYNEQFF	TGTGCCAGCAGCGTAGTGGGTGGGACCTACAATGAGCAGTTCTTC
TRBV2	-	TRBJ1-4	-	CASSGVNEKLFF	TGTGCCAGCAGTGGCGTGAATGAAAAACTGTTTTTT
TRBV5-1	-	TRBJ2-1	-	CASSARDEQFF	TGCGCCAGCAGCGCACGGGACGAGCAGTTCTTC
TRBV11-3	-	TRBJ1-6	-	CASSQEENSPLHF	TGTGCCAGCAGCCAAGAGGAGAATTCACCCCTCCACTTT
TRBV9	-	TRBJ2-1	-	CASSRGGVASYNEQFF	TGTGCCAGCAGCCGAGGAGGAGTGGCGTCCTACAATGAGCAGTTCTTC
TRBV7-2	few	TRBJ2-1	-	CASSLDYADNEQFF	TGTGCCAGCAGCTTAGACTATGCGGACAATGAGCAGTTCTTC
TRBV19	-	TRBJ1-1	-	CASSITLVTEAFF	TGTGCCAGTAGTATTACCCTGGTCACTGAAGCTTTCTTT
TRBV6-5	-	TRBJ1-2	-	CASSSRQLSNYGYTF	TGTGCCAGCAGCTCCCGACAGCTTTCTAACTATGGCTACACCTTC
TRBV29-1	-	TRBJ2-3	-	CSANPTLGDTQYF	TGCAGCGCTAACCCTACCCTGGGAGATACGCAGTATTTT
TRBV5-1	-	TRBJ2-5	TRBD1	CASSLGTAQETQYF	TGCGCCAGCAGCCTAGGGACAGCTCAAGAGACCCAGTACTTC
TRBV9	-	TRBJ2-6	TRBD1	CASSSRGLDRAISGANVLTF	TGTGCCAGCAGCTCGAGAGGGTTGGACAGGGCGATCTCTGGGGCCAACGTCCTGACTTTC
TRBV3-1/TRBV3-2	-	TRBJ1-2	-	CASSQEAYGYTF	TGTGCCAGCAGCCAAGAAGCCTATGGCTACACCTTC
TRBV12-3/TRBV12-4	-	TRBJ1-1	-	CASRQQGFPEAFF	TGTGCCAGCAGACAACAGGGATTCCCTGAAGCTTTCTTT
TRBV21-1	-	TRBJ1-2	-	CASSKVDSVVGGYTF	TGTGCCAGCAGCAAAGTAGATTCGGTTGTAGGTGGCTACACCTTC
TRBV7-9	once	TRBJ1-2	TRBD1	CASSPRTGYGYTF	TGTGCCAGCAGCCCGAGGACAGGGTATGGCTACACCTTC
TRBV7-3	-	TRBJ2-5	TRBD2	CASSLTPLAGGIGETQYF	TGTGCCAGCAGCTTAACACCACTAGCGGGAGGAATCGGCGAGACCCAGTACTTC
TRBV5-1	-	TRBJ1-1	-	CASSPGLTNTEAFF	TGCGCCAGCAGCCCGGGACTGACGAACACTGAAGCTTTCTTT
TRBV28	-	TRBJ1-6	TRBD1	CASRATGGYNSPLHF	TGTGCCAGCAGAGCTACAGGGGGATATAATTCACCCCTCCACTTT
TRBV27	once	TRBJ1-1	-	CASRPQETRGTEAFF	TGTGCCAGCAGACCTCAGGAAACCAGGGGCACTGAAGCTTTCTTT
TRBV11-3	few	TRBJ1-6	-	CASSFRGPNSPLHF	TGTGCCAGCAGCTTCCGAGGCCCTAATTCACCCCTCCACTTT
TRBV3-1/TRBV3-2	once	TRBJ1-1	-	CASSQEGTLRNTEAFF	TGTGCCAGCAGCCAAGAGGGGACACTGCGGAACACTGAAGCTTTCTTT
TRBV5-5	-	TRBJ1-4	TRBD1	CASSPRTGRSEKLFF	TGTGCCAGCAGCCCAAGGACAGGACGCTCTGAAAAACTGTTTTTT
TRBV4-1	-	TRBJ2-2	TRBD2	CASSVGGGGTGELFF	TGCGCCAGCAGCGTCGGGGGGGGCGGCACCGGGGAGCTGTTTTTT
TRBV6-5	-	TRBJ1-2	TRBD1	CASTRTGVHGYTF	TGTGCCAGCACCCGGACAGGGGTCCATGGCTACACCTTC
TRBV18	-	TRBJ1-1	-	CASSPGEWDEAFF	TGTGCCAGCTCACCAGGGGAGTGGGATGAAGCTTTCTTT
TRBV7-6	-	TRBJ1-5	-	CASSLGTVQPQHF	TGTGCCAGCAGCTTAGGTACCGTTCAGCCCCAGCATTTT
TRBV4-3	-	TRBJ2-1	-	CASSPAGIYNEQFF	TGCGCCAGCAGCCCGGCGGGGATCTACAATGAGCAGTTCTTC
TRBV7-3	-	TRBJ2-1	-	CASSSGWGNEQFF	TGTGCCAGCAGCTCCGGCTGGGGGAATGAGCAGTTCTTC
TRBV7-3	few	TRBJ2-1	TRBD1	CASSLNGQGTHEQFF	TGTGCCAGCAGCCTAAACGGACAGGGAACACATGAGCAGTTCTTC
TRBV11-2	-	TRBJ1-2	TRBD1	CASSLRTGDGYTF	TGTGCCAGCAGCCTCAGGACAGGGGATGGCTACACCTTC
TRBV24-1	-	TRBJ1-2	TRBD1	CATSDPRTGNYGYTF	TGTGCCACCAGTGACCCCCGGACAGGGAACTATGGCTACACCTTC
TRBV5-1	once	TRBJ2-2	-	CASSLGGSKGTGELFF	TGCGCCAGCAGCTTGGGTGGTAGCAAGGGGACCGGGGAGCTGTTTTTT
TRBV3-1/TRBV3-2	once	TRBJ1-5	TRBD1	CASSQGVTGDQPQHF	TGTGCCAGCAGCCAAGGCGTGACAGGGGATCAGCCCCAGCATTTT
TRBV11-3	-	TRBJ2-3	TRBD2	CASSLGLAGGGDTQYF	TGTGCCAGCAGCCTAGGACTAGCGGGAGGAGGAGATACGCAGTATTTT
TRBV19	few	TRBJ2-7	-	CASSIDTGYEQYF	TGTGCCAGTAGTATAGATACGGGCTACGAGCAGTACTTC
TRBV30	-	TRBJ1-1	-	CAWSIQGNTEAFF	TGTGCCTGGAGCATACAGGGGAACACTGAAGCTTTCTTT
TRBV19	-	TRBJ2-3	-	CASRDHSSTDTQYF	TGTGCCAGTAGGGACCATAGCAGTACAGATACGCAGTATTTT
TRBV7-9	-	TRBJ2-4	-	CASSLSGHSSKNIQYF	TGTGCCAGCAGCTTATCAGGCCACAGCAGCAAAAACATTCAGTACTTC
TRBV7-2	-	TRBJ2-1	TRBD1	CASSLGGQASVHEQFF	TGTGCCAGCAGCCTAGGGGGACAGGCATCGGTCCATGAGCAGTTCTTC
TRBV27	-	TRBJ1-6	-	CASTLRWGLYNSPLHF	TGTGCCAGCACCCTCCGGTGGGGTCTCTATAATTCACCCCTCCACTTT
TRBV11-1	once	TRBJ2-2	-	CASSYPGTFTGELFF	TGTGCCAGCAGCTACCCCGGGACCTTCACCGGGGAGCTGTTTTTT
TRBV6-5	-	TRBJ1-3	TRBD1	CASSGQGFGNTIYF	TGTGCCAGCAGCGGACAGGGCTTTGGAAACACCATATATTTT